The 20 T cell receptor beta chains below come from one sample, sequenced in a study of shared clonotypes between healthy human individuals. Assay used: immunoSEQ multiplex PCR; TCRdb lists only in-frame clones, some missing. In the table there are roughly 1,000,000 clones, around 78% of which are singletons. Specimen: memory CD4+ T cells from PBMCs. Indicated subset: CD45RA-negative fraction. The origin of the receptors is a man aged 18 to 29 in good health. Some clones in this sample may be carry-over from other donors' samples.

The CDR3 is CASSVVGTSGSRGTDTQYF. CDR3 in DNA: TGTGCCAGCAGCGTAGTCGGGACTAGCGGGAGTAGAGGCACAGATACGCAGTATTTT. This rearrangement joins TRBV9 to TRBJ2-3; TRBD2 agrees at 14 bases. The CDR3 spans 19 residues. V was clipped by 0 bases and J by 1 base; unmatched bases: 7. The germline V gene has CDR1 SGDLS and CDR2 YYNGEE.

The rearrangement links TRBV7-2 to TRBJ2-4; TRBD1 might be the D (6 bases). Trimming stripped 0 bases from V and 0 bases from J, with 21 bases between. The germline V gene encodes CDR1 SGHTA and CDR2 FQGNSA. This CDR3 has 20 amino acids. The CDR3 is CASSLALRLTGPLAKNIQYF. In DNA form, the CDR3 reads TGTGCCAGCAGCTTAGCCCTCCGCTTGACAGGTCCTCTAGCCAAAAACATTCAGTACTTC.

This rearrangement joins TRBV28 to TRBJ1-3, with a tentative D call TRBD1 (5 bases). The CDR3 has 15 residues. Germline CDR1 and CDR2: MDHEN and SYDVKM. V dropped 2 bases and J dropped 2 bases, with 10 bases sitting between them. The CDR3 sequence: CASSLPLGAGNTIYF. CDR3 nucleotides: TGTGCCAGCAGTTTACCCCTGGGGGCTGGAAACACCATATATTTT.

This clone was seen only a few times. The rearrangement uses TRBV7-6 and TRBJ1-3; D is undetermined. Looked up from germline, CDR1 is SGHVS and CDR2 is FNYEAQ. CDR3 length: 17 amino acids. Trimming shortened V by 4 bases and J by 0 bases, and 16 bases separated the two germline ends. The DNA for the CDR3 is TGTGCCAGCAGCTCGGGGTACGGATTGAGCTCTGGAAACACCATATATTTT. This encodes CASSSGYGLSSGNTIYF.

In this sample, this clone turned up a few times. The genes are TRBV2 and TRBJ1-1; D might be TRBD1 (5 bases). The CDR3 is 13 residues long. The germline gives CDR1 SNHLY, CDR2 FYNNEI. Trimming took 4 bases from V and 5 from J, leaving 11 bases between them. The CDR3 here is CASSAAGWTEAFF. The CDR3 bases are TGTGCCAGCAGTGCAGCAGGGTGGACTGAAGCTTTCTTT.

The V call is TRBV6-4, the J call TRBJ1-4; D is unresolved. Trimming took off 4 bases at V and 7 bases at J, with 13 bases between the two ends. This CDR3 spans 14 amino acids. CDR1 is MRHNA and CDR2 is SNTAGT in the germline V gene. CDR3 sequence reads: CASSGSRGSEKLFF. CDR3 nucleotide sequence: TGTGCCAGCAGTGGATCCCGTGGTAGTGAAAAACTGTTTTTT.

In regard to this clone: This specimen includes other DNA sequences encoding the same CDR3. The chain employs TRBV11-2 and TRBJ1-5; tentatively, D is TRBD1 (5 bases). Germline V gene lookup returns CDR1 SGHAT and CDR2 FQNNGV. The CDR3 is made up of 13 amino acids. V dropped 3 bases and J dropped 3 bases, with 6 bases sitting between them. CDR3 coding DNA: TGTGCCAGCAGCTTGGGGGACAATCAGCCCCAGCATTTT. Encoded protein: CASSLGDNQPQHF. Combining the CDR3 with reference TRBV11-2 and TRBJ1-5 gives the whole variable domain EAGVAQSPRYKIIEKRQSVAFWCNPISGHATLYWYQQILGQGPKLLIQFQNNGVVDDSQLPKDRFSAERLKGVDSTLKIQPAKLEDSAVYLCASSLGDNQPQHFGDGTRLSIL.

The gene calls are TRBV2 and TRBJ2-1; a weak D match, TRBD2 (5 bases). CDR1 and CDR2 from the germline V gene are SNHLY and FYNNEI. The length of the CDR3 is 14 residues. Trimming took 4 bases from V and 4 from J, leaving 11 bases between them. Here the CDR3 reads CASSALASYNEQFF. The CDR3 bases are TGTGCCAGCAGTGCTCTAGCCTCATACAATGAGCAGTTCTTC.

V usage is TRBV7-2 and J usage is TRBJ2-5; TRBD2 matches 7 bases. The CDR3 has 15 amino acids. Germline CDR1 SGHTA, CDR2 FQGNSA. J gave up 5 bases and V 0 bases, and 6 bases lay outside the gene matches. CDR3 residues: CASSLALRRGETQYF. The CDR3 DNA is TGTGCCAGCAGCTTAGCCCTCCGGCGGGGGGAGACCCAGTACTTC.

This clone was seen a few times. The genes are TRBV28 and TRBJ2-3, with 8 bases aligning to TRBD2. Germline assignment: CDR1 MDHEN and CDR2 SYDVKM. The CDR3 loop spans 13 amino acids. The trim removed 6 bases at V and 6 bases at J, leaving 5 bases unmatched. The CDR3 sequence: CASSYRLADTQYF. The CDR3, as DNA: TGTGCCAGCAGCTACAGACTAGCGGATACGCAGTATTTT.

The chain recombines TRBV2 with TRBJ2-3; TRBD1 agrees at 8 bases. The CDR3 is 16 amino acids. V was pared by 3 bases and J by 1 base, with 6 bases of the junction left unmatched. CDR1 is SNHLY, CDR2 FYNNEI, per germline. In DNA form, the CDR3 reads TGTGCCAGCAGTGACGGCAGGGGGCCTGGCACAGATACGCAGTATTTT. It is translated as CASSDGRGPGTDTQYF. Looking up the rest from reference TRBV2 and TRBJ2-3 gives the full variable domain: EPEVTQTPSHQVTQMGQEVILRCVPISNHLYFYWYRQILGQKVEFLVSFYNNEISEKSEIFDDQFSVERPDGSNFTLKIRSTKLEDSAMYFCASSDGRGPGTDTQYFGPGTRLTVL.

The chain links TRBV7-2 to TRBJ1-1, with D uncertain. Per the germline V gene, CDR1 is SGHTA and CDR2 is FQGNSA. V was pared by 1 base and J by 8 bases, with 14 bases between. The CDR3 sequence is 14 residues long. The CDR3 spells CASSLEATSSEAFF. CDR3 in DNA: TGTGCCAGCAGCTTAGAAGCAACGAGTAGCGAAGCTTTCTTT.

This clone was seen only once. The chain uses TRBV5-4 and TRBJ1-3, with D uncertain. The germline V gene has CDR1 SGHNT and CDR2 YYREEE (reference sequence). Trimming shortened V by 9 bases and J by 0 bases, and 13 bases separated the two germline ends. The CDR3 has 14 amino acids. DNA for the CDR3: TGTGCCACACAACTTACCAGCTCTGGAAACACCATATATTTT. This gives the protein CATQLTSSGNTIYF.

This clone has more than one count but fewer than ten. V usage is TRBV27 and J usage is TRBJ1-1; TRBD1 aligns across 7 bases. V trimming: 2 bases; J trimming: 7 bases; junction bases outside the gene matches: 10. CDR3 size: 15 residues. Germline V lookup: CDR1 MNHEY, CDR2 SMNVEV (reference sequence). The CDR3 bases are TGTGCCAGCAGTTTACGCCCGGGACAGTCGTATGAAGCTTTCTTT. This encodes CASSLRPGQSYEAFF.

The chain is built from TRBV18 and TRBJ1-2, with a tentative D call TRBD1 (5 bases). The V end was cut by 4 bases, the J end by 2 bases, with 8 bases between. The germline V gene has CDR1 KGHSH and CDR2 LQKENI. The CDR3 contains 13 residues. The CDR3 spells CASSRGRNYGYTF. The CDR3 bases are TGTGCCAGCTCACGGGGCAGGAACTATGGCTACACCTTC.

The V call is TRBV6-6, the J call TRBJ1-1; 7 bases are a match to TRBD1. The CDR3 extends over 15 amino acids. V dropped 5 bases and J dropped 0; count of bases not matched to a gene: 6. CDR1 MNHNY and CDR2 SVGAGI come from the germline V gene (reference sequence). DNA for the CDR3: TGTGCCAGCAGTACCCCTGGACAGGTGAACACTGAAGCTTTCTTT. It translates to CASSTPGQVNTEAFF.

The genes are TRBV7-7 and TRBJ2-7, with TRBD1 identical over 7 bases. CDR1 and CDR2 (germline): SSHAT, FNYEAQ (reference sequence). This CDR3 has 13 residues. With V trimmed by 5 bases and J by 7 bases, 8 bases remained unmatched. CDR3 region: CASSVRDSSEQYF. In DNA, the CDR3 is TGTGCCAGCAGCGTCCGGGACAGCTCTGAGCAGTACTTC.

Here the CDR3 reads CASSGLQGHGELFF. CDR3 bases: TGTGCCAGCAGTGGATTACAGGGACACGGGGAGCTGTTTTTT. This sequence joins TRBV25-1 and TRBJ2-2, with D possibly matching TRBD1 (6 bases). With 4 bases removed from V and 7 bases from J, the gap between germline ends came to 13 bases. The CDR3 totals 14 residues. Looked up from germline, CDR1 is MGHDK and CDR2 is SYGVNS.

This clone was detected only once. This chain links TRBV6-6 with TRBJ2-2; D tentatively reads TRBD1 or TRBD2 (5 bases each). The CDR3 runs 13 residues. The V end was cut by 4 bases, the J end by 6 bases, with 9 bases between. Germline values: CDR1 MNHNY, CDR2 SVGAGI (reference sequence). CDR3 bases: TGTGCCAGCAGTTCCTGGGACGCCGGGGAGCTGTTTTTT. It yields the protein CASSSWDAGELFF.

The J gene is TRBJ2-7, the V gene TRBV7-2, with TRBD1 matching 7 bases. Germline V gives CDR1 SGHTA, CDR2 FQGNSA. This CDR3 spans 15 amino acids. J gave up 1 base and V 4 bases, and 7 bases lay outside the gene matches. The CDR3 DNA reads as TGTGCCAGCAGCTGGGAGAGGACAGGTTCCTACGAGCAGTACTTC. Translating gives CASSWERTGSYEQYF.